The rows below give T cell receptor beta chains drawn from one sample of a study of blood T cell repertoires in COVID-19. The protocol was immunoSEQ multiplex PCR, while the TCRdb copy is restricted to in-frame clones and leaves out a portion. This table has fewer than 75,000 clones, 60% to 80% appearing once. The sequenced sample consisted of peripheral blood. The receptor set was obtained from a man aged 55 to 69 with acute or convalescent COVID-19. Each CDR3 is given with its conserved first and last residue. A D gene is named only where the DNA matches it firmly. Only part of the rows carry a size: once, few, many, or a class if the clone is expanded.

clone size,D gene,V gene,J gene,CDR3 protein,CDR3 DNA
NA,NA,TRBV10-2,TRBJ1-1,CASSGVGDSEAFF,TGCGCCAGCAGTGGAGTAGGCGACAGTGAAGCTTTCTTT
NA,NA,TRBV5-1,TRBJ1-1,CASSLEEGNTEAFF,TGCGCCAGCAGCTTGGAGGAGGGAAACACTGAAGCTTTCTTT
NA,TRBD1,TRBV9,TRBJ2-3,CASSPRVGTGAPDTQYF,TGTGCCAGCAGCCCCCGAGTGGGGACAGGGGCCCCAGATACGCAGTATTTT
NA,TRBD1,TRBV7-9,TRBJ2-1,CASSFRDRGFNEQFF,TGTGCCAGCAGCTTCCGGGACAGGGGTTTCAATGAGCAGTTCTTC
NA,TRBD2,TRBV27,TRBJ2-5,CASSLQGLAGGQETQYF,TGTGCCAGCAGTCTCCAGGGACTAGCGGGGGGGCAAGAGACCCAGTACTTC
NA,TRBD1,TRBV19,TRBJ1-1,CAIADRGGFGAFF,TGTGCCATCGCCGACAGGGGAGGCTTTGGAGCTTTCTTT
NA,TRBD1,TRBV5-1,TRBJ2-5,CASSLGQGYQETQYF,TGCGCCAGCAGCTTGGGACAGGGATACCAAGAGACCCAGTACTTC
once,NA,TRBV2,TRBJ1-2,CASSDNRAQNYGYTF,TGTGCCAGCAGTGACAACAGGGCTCAAAACTATGGCTACACCTTC
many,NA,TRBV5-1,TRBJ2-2,CASSLSLTGELFF,TGCGCCAGCAGCTTGTCCCTCACCGGGGAGCTGTTTTTT
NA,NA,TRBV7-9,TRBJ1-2,CASSGRVTLYGYTF,TGTGCCAGCAGCGGGAGGGTTACCCTCTATGGCTACACCTTC
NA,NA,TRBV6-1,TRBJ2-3,CASSEAGTPRPGNTQYF,TGTGCCAGCAGTGAGGCTGGGACACCCCGGCCGGGGAATACGCAGTATTTT
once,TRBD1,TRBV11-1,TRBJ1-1,CASRRTGLSPEAFF,TGTGCCAGCAGGAGGACAGGGCTCTCCCCTGAAGCTTTCTTT
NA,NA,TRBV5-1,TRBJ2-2,CASSLGILALVRSNTGELFF,TGCGCCAGCAGCTTGGGAATTTTAGCCTTAGTTCGGTCGAACACCGGGGAGCTGTTTTTT
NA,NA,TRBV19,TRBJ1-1,CASRVRDIFTEAFF,TGTGCCAGCCGAGTCCGGGACATCTTTACTGAAGCTTTCTTT
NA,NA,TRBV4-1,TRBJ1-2,CASSQDQAGNYGYTF,TGCGCCAGCAGCCAAGATCAGGCGGGAAACTATGGCTACACCTTC
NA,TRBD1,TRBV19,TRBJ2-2,CASSPYRGDTGELFF,TGTGCCAGTAGCCCTTACAGGGGAGACACCGGGGAGCTGTTTTTT
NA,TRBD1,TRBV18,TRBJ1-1,CASSPDRGSTEAFF,TGTGCCAGCTCACCAGACAGGGGGAGCACTGAAGCTTTCTTT
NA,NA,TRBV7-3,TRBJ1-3,CASSLSLRRVPDLSRRGNTIYF,TGTGCCAGCAGCTTATCCCTACGCAGGGTACCTGACCTCTCTCGTCGTGGAAACACCATATATTTT
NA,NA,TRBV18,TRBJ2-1,CASSRSQGASYNEQFF,TGTGCCAGCTCTCGCTCACAAGGGGCCTCCTACAATGAGCAGTTCTTC
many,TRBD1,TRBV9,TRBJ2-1,CASTRSAGQGALNEQFF,TGTGCCAGCACCAGATCTGCCGGGCAGGGGGCGTTGAATGAGCAGTTCTTC
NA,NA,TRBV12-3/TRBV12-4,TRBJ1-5,CASRLTGTQPQHF,TGTGCCAGCAGGCTAACAGGGACGCAGCCCCAGCATTTT
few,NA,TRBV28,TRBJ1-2,CASSLSPGWVGYTF,TGTGCCAGCAGTTTATCGCCAGGGTGGGTAGGCTACACCTTC
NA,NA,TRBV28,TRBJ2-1,CASSFGILGHSYNEQFF,TGTGCCAGCAGTTTCGGGATTCTCGGCCACTCCTACAATGAGCAGTTCTTC